The count of the clone carrying this TCR beta chain is one. The target antigen is unknown. The germline V gene has CDR1 SEHNR and CDR2 FQNEAQ (reference sequence). V lost 8 bases to trimming and J lost 3 bases, with 16 bases between them. This CDR3 has 14 residues. Primers for the PCR totalled 60 Vbeta and 13 Jbeta. The protocol was immunoSEQ multiplex PCR, while the TCRdb copy is restricted to in-frame clones and leaves out a portion. Altogether about 76,000 clones are present, around 81% being singletons, with the ten largest covering 1.5% to 2%. The sample belongs to a study of cytomegalovirus exposure and HLA in healthy donors. General study results and limits: Both high specificity and high sensitivity reportedly marked the classifier's diagnosis of cytomegalovirus status.

The sequence derives from a woman aged 30 to 39 in good health and CMV-seronegative. The genes are TRBV7-9 and TRBJ2-5, with unresolved D. Sample: PBMCs. This CDR3 is CASRDSNWEETQYF. The CDR3 DNA follows: TGTGCCAGCCGAGACTCAAATTGGGAAGAGACCCAGTACTTC.